The 27 T cell receptor beta chains below all came from one sample that was sequenced in a study of ipilimumab plus nivolumab after autologous stem cell transplantation. Clones were read by immunoSEQ multiplex PCR, and TCRdb kept only the in-frame ones, dropping some. The data show tens of thousands of clones, with 75% to 85% seen just once and 2% to 2.5% held by the top ten. The sample here was PBMCs, taken in a trial of ipilimumab plus nivolumab as post-transplant consolidation. These receptors came from a male donor with diffuse large B-cell lymphoma.

This chain connects TRBV7-8 to TRBJ2-3; 12 nucleotides align to TRBD2. V trimming: 1 base; J trimming: 0 bases; junction bases outside the gene matches: 5. The CDR3 is made up of 18 amino acids. CDR1 and CDR2 (germline): SGHVS, FQNEAQ. CDR3 amino acids: CASSLVATSGGSTDTQYF. CDR3 in DNA: TGTGCCAGCAGCTTAGTTGCAACTAGCGGGGGGAGCACAGATACGCAGTATTTT.

As for this clone: Relative to the germline gene, one junction end is altered; a read error may explain this. This chain uses TRBV5-1 with TRBJ2-5; D ambiguous. Per the germline V gene, CDR1 is SGHRS and CDR2 is YFSETQ. CDR3 length equals 14 residues. The CDR3 here is CASSGLGYHETQYF. For the CDR3, the DNA is TGCGCCAGCAGCGGGTTGGGGTACCATGAGACCCAGTACTTC.

This clone is a singleton in its sample. The J gene is TRBJ1-5, the V gene TRBV10-3; the D is unclear. This CDR3 is 14 amino acids long. Between the trimmed V and J ends, which lost 0 bases and 0 bases, there was a span of 3 bases. Germline V gene sequence: CDR1 ENHRY, CDR2 SYGVKD. CDR3 nucleotide sequence: TGTGCCATCAGTGAGTCAGGTAGCAATCAGCCCCAGCATTTT. Residues: CAISESGSNQPQHF.

V gene TRBV18 combines with J gene TRBJ2-7, with a possible D match to TRBD1 (5 bases). V lost 2 bases to trimming and J lost 6 bases, with 17 bases between them. Germline assignment: CDR1 KGHSH and CDR2 LQKENI. The CDR3 length is 15 residues. CDR3 sequence reads: CASSPTRDSLLEQYF. The CDR3 DNA reads TGTGCCAGCTCACCAACCAGAGACAGTCTCCTCGAGCAGTACTTC.

This chain connects TRBV2 to TRBJ1-2; D remains unclear. The CDR3 spans 14 residues. V was pared by 8 bases and J by 2 bases, with 15 bases between. Germline V gene lookup returns CDR1 SNHLY and CDR2 FYNNEI. The CDR3, as DNA: TGTGCCAGCGGGAGGCTCAGCGGAAACTATGGCTACACCTTC. This sequence encodes CASGRLSGNYGYTF.

The rearrangement joins TRBV4-2 to TRBJ2-3, with 7 bases that match TRBD2. The germline CDR1 and CDR2 sequences are LGHNA and YNFKEQ. V lost 5 bases and J lost 8; bases outside the gene matches: 7. This CDR3 contains 13 residues. CDR3 DNA: TGTGCCAGCAGCAATACGGGGGGAGGTACGCAGTATTTT. As protein: CASSNTGGGTQYF.

This chain uses TRBV4-1 with TRBJ2-6; 7 bases agree with TRBD1. Trimming at V came to 2 bases and at J to 1 base, leaving 5 bases not matched to a gene. Looked up from germline, CDR1 is MGHRA and CDR2 is YSYEKL. This CDR3 region has 17 residues. The CDR3 DNA is TGCGCCAGCAGCCAATCGGACAGGTCGTCTGGGGCCAACGTCCTGACTTTC. Protein sequence: CASSQSDRSSGANVLTF.

This chain uses TRBV29-1 with TRBJ1-1, with 7 bases that match TRBD1. This CDR3 has 12 amino acids. Looked up from germline, CDR1 is SQVTM and CDR2 is ANQGSEA. After removal of 4 bases from V and 6 bases from J, the junction contained 5 bases not matched to a gene. In DNA, the CDR3 is TGCAGCGTTGGACAGGGAGGGGCTGAAGCTTTCTTT. Protein product: CSVGQGGAEAFF.

J is TRBJ1-1 and V is TRBV13; D might be TRBD1 (6 bases). Germline CDR1 and CDR2: PRHDT and FYEKMQ (reference sequence). Trimming took off 5 bases at V and 1 base at J, with 11 bases between the two ends. The CDR3 runs to 14 residues. Written as DNA, the CDR3 is TGTGCCAGCAGCGGAGGGACACAGAACACTGAAGCTTTCTTT. This translates into CASSGGTQNTEAFF.

The chain has TRBV11-2 and TRBJ1-3; D remains unclear. The CDR3 consists of 15 residues. The germline CDR1 and CDR2 sequences are SGHAT and FQNNGV. Trimming cost V 5 bases and J 1 base, with 12 bases left between them. The CDR3 loop is CASSADGYSGNTIYF. The CDR3 DNA sequence: TGTGCCAGCAGCGCCGACGGGTATTCTGGAAACACCATATATTTT.

This rearrangement joins TRBV5-1 to TRBJ1-1, with D possibly matching TRBD1 (6 bases). There are 13 residues in the CDR3. The V gene lost 0 bases and the J gene lost 7 bases, with 10 bases spanning the gap. The germline V gene encodes CDR1 SGHRS and CDR2 YFSETQ. The CDR3, as DNA: TGCGCCAGCAGCTTGGGGCCGGACAGTGAAGCTTTCTTT. It specifies CASSLGPDSEAFF.

The chain employs TRBV6-1 and TRBJ2-4; D unclear. The CDR3 sequence is 17 residues long. Germline V gene sequence: CDR1 MNHNS, CDR2 SASEGT. Between the trimmed V and J ends, which lost 2 bases and 1 base, there was a span of 15 bases. This chain's CDR3 is CASSELSTNRAKNIQYF. CDR3 bases: TGTGCCAGCAGTGAACTGTCGACAAATCGGGCCAAAAACATTCAGTACTTC.

Only a few counts were recorded for this clone. The V and J genes are TRBV29-1 and TRBJ1-2; no clear D gene. The V end lost 3 bases, the J end lost 2 bases, and 7 bases lay between the germline ends. CDR1 is SQVTM, CDR2 ANQGSEA, per germline. This CDR3 region has 12 residues. The CDR3 sequence is CSVEARNYGYTF. In DNA, the CDR3 is TGCAGCGTTGAGGCCAGAAACTATGGCTACACCTTC.

CDR3 loop: CASSSALTSGGRNEQFF. CDR3 coding DNA: TGTGCCAGCAGCTCGGCACTGACTAGCGGGGGGAGAAATGAGCAGTTCTTC. The V call is TRBV11-3, the J call TRBJ2-1; 13 nucleotides match TRBD2. V was clipped by 4 bases and J by 7 bases; unmatched bases: 10. The V gene's germline CDR1 is SGHNT and CDR2 YENEEA. The CDR3 spans 17 residues.

The chain is built from TRBV7-2 and TRBJ2-1; D remains ambiguous. CDR3 length equals 15 residues. Trimming cost V 2 bases and J 1 base, with 9 bases left between them. In germline, CDR1 is SGHTA, CDR2 FQGNSA. The CDR3 coding sequence is TGTGCCAGCAGCTTAACAGAAGATTCCTACAATGAGCAGTTCTTC. It encodes CASSLTEDSYNEQFF.

This clone came up once. V gene TRBV7-8 combines with J gene TRBJ2-5; D call uncertain. V gave up 1 base and J gave up 5 bases, with 8 bases separating them. CDR3 length equals 13 residues. CDR1 SGHVS and CDR2 FQNEAQ come from the germline V gene. The CDR3 coding sequence is TGTGCCAGCAGCTTAGGAGGCACGGAGACCCAGTACTTC. Amino acid sequence: CASSLGGTETQYF.

CDR3 protein: CASSPEGTGGYEQYF. CDR3 sequence (DNA): TGTGCCAGCAGCCCTGAGGGGACAGGGGGCTACGAGCAGTACTTC. The chain couples TRBV7-9 to TRBJ2-7, with 11 bases identical to TRBD1. The CDR3 has 15 residues. Germline assignment: CDR1 SEHNR and CDR2 FQNEAQ (reference sequence). The V segment lost 5 bases and the J segment 3 bases; nucleotides outside the gene matches: 6.

The chain couples TRBV4-1 to TRBJ2-2; 9 nucleotides match TRBD2. Germline-derived CDR1 and CDR2 are MGHRA and YSYEKL. The CDR3 totals 16 residues. V was clipped by 3 bases and J by 6 bases; unmatched bases: 8. In DNA form, the CDR3 reads TGCGCCAGCAGCCAGACTAGCGGTGTGGGTGCCGGGGAGCTGTTTTTT. Its protein product is CASSQTSGVGAGELFF.

V gene TRBV6-6 combines with J gene TRBJ2-3; D tentatively reads TRBD1 or TRBD2 (6 bases each). Trimming pared 6 bases from V and 3 bases from J, leaving 13 bases between. The CDR3 consists of 14 residues. Germline CDR1 MNHNY, CDR2 SVGAGI (reference sequence). For the CDR3, the DNA is TGTGCCAGCAGAGAGGCGGGGACAACAGATACGCAGTATTTT. Residues: CASREAGTTDTQYF.

The CDR3 region is CASSTQENTGELFF. The CDR3 DNA reads as TGTGCCAGCTCTACCCAGGAGAACACCGGGGAGCTGTTTTTT. The chain links TRBV6-6 to TRBJ2-2; D is unclear. Germline V gives CDR1 MNHNY, CDR2 SVGAGI (reference sequence). Between the trimmed V and J ends, which lost 8 bases and 1 base, there was a span of 11 bases. The CDR3 runs 14 residues.

J is TRBJ1-2 and V is TRBV6-5; weak D call: TRBD1 (6 bases). Germline assignment: CDR1 MNHEY and CDR2 SVGAGI. The CDR3 totals 14 residues. V was pared by 6 bases and J by 4 bases, with 15 bases between. CDR3 sequence reads: CASRGGGRSYGYTF. The CDR3 DNA sequence: TGTGCCAGCAGGGGCGGGGGGCGCAGCTATGGCTACACCTTC.

This clone was observed once. The chain couples TRBV5-1 to TRBJ1-1, with 11 positions matching TRBD1. Germline CDR1 SGHRS, CDR2 YFSETQ. The CDR3 consists of 15 residues. Germline trimming cut 3 bases from V and 4 bases from J; bases unmatched to any gene: 5. The CDR3 is CASSSDRGLFTEAFF. In DNA, the CDR3 is TGCGCCAGCAGCTCGGACAGGGGGCTTTTCACTGAAGCTTTCTTT.

The CDR3 DNA reads TGTGCCTTCCCCCCTCGACCTCAGACAATGAACACTGAAGCTTTCTTT. As protein: CAFPPRPQTMNTEAFF. The V and J genes are TRBV6-4 and TRBJ1-1; D is unresolved. V shed 11 bases and J shed 0 bases, with 22 bases lying between them. CDR1 is MRHNA, CDR2 SNTAGT, per germline. The CDR3 consists of 16 residues.

V is TRBV11-3 and J is TRBJ1-3; the D gene is possibly TRBD1 (5 bases). Germline CDR1 and CDR2: SGHNT and YENEEA. Trimming stripped 2 bases from V and 2 bases from J, with 10 bases between. CDR3 length: 15 amino acids. The CDR3 loop is CASSLSGTAGNTIYF. The CDR3 bases are TGTGCCAGCAGCTTATCTGGGACGGCTGGAAACACCATATATTTT.

The chain is built from TRBV19 and TRBJ1-2; D not resolved. CDR1 LNHDA and CDR2 SQIVND come from the germline V gene (reference sequence). Trimming took off 9 bases at V and 4 bases at J, with 21 bases between the two ends. This CDR3 has 15 residues. CDR3 region: CASPPWTYYPYGYTF. The CDR3 DNA follows: TGTGCCAGCCCACCCTGGACCTATTACCCCTATGGCTACACCTTC.

The chain couples TRBV19 to TRBJ1-5, with D unresolved. V lost 2 bases and J 4 bases, leaving 6 bases between the germline ends. The length of the CDR3 is 13 residues. Germline values: CDR1 LNHDA, CDR2 SQIVND (reference sequence). For the CDR3, the DNA is TGTGCCAGTAGTATACAAAGGAATCAGCCCCAGCATTTT. Its translation: CASSIQRNQPQHF.

This chain uses TRBV6-1 with TRBJ1-1; maybe TRBD1 (6 bases). Looked up from germline, CDR1 is MNHNS and CDR2 is SASEGT. The V end lost 0 bases, the J end lost 10 bases, and 12 bases lay between the germline ends. The CDR3 extends over 13 amino acids. The CDR3 reads CASSEAGGPVAFF. The CDR3 DNA sequence: TGTGCCAGCAGTGAAGCGGGGGGGCCTGTAGCTTTCTTT.